The 25 T cell receptor beta chains in this list originate from one sample, sequenced in a study of blood T cell repertoires in COVID-19. The method was immunoSEQ multiplex PCR; TCRdb's version includes in-frame clones alone and lacks a portion of them. The sample contains just under 150,000 clones, roughly nine tenths of which appear only once. The sequenced material came from peripheral blood. These TCRs come from a human donor in a cohort sampled during active COVID-19.

The chain combines TRBV27 with TRBJ2-3; 8 bases agree with TRBD1. Germline V CDR1 and CDR2: MNHEY, SMNVEV (reference sequence). Trimming took 3 bases from V and 4 from J; bases not matched to a gene: 9. This CDR3 is 16 amino acids long. Here the CDR3 reads CASSLLTGEKPDTQYF. Written as DNA, the CDR3 is TGTGCCAGCAGTTTGTTGACAGGGGAGAAGCCAGATACGCAGTATTTT.

This clone has just one count. Compared with germline, one end of the junction differs, possibly owing to a read error. The chain joins TRBV29-1 to TRBJ2-3; 9 bases fit TRBD1. The CDR3 runs to 14 residues. Germline assignment: CDR1 SQVTM and CDR2 ANQGSEA. The CDR3 DNA reads as TGCAGCGTCGAAGGACAGGGGTTGACGGATACGCAGTATTTT. Encoded protein: CSVEGQGLTDTQYF.

This chain connects TRBV19 to TRBJ1-2, with 8 bases aligning to TRBD1. Unmatched junction bases numbered 9, after V lost 6 bases and J lost 6 bases. This CDR3 has 14 residues. Germline values: CDR1 LNHDA, CDR2 SQIVND (reference sequence). CDR3 DNA: TGTGCCAGTAGGAGGACAGGGACTTACGATGGCTACACCTTC. It codes for CASRRTGTYDGYTF.

The chain is built from TRBV2 and TRBJ1-1; D is undetermined. This CDR3 spans 11 amino acids. V lost 3 bases and J 10 bases, leaving 9 bases between the germline ends. Per the germline V gene, CDR1 is SNHLY and CDR2 is FYNNEI. CDR3 bases: TGTGCCAGCAGTGAGGGCGTCGGAGCTTTCTTT. The encoded protein is CASSEGVGAFF.

V and J are TRBV12-3 or TRBV12-4 and TRBJ1-2; TRBD1 agrees at 7 bases. The CDR3 is 13 amino acids. The ends lost 4 bases at V and 5 bases at J; junction bases unmatched: 4. The CDR3 DNA reads as TGTGCCAGCAGTTCCGGGACAGCTTATGGCTACACCTTC. This encodes CASSSGTAYGYTF.

This chain links TRBV7-9 with TRBJ2-1, with 8 bases matching TRBD1. The CDR3 runs to 15 residues. Unmatched junction bases numbered 8, after V lost 4 bases and J lost 6 bases. Per germline, CDR1 SEHNR and CDR2 FQNEAQ (reference sequence). CDR3 nucleotide sequence: TGTGCCAGCAGCTCCCCGGGACAGGTGATCAATGAGCAGTTCTTC. Amino acids: CASSSPGQVINEQFF.

V gene TRBV29-1 combines with J gene TRBJ2-7; D possibly corresponds to TRBD1 (6 bases). Trimming pared 7 bases from V and 4 bases from J, leaving 11 bases between. The CDR3 extends over 11 amino acids. Germline V gene lookup returns CDR1 SQVTM and CDR2 ANQGSEA. The CDR3 DNA reads as TGCAGCGGCGACACAGGGTACGAGCAGTACTTC. It is translated as CSGDTGYEQYF.

This clone came up a few times. The rearrangement joins TRBV5-1 to TRBJ2-3, with TRBD2 matching 8 bases. The germline V gene has CDR1 SGHRS and CDR2 YFSETQ. Losses at the gene ends were 4 bases for V and 4 bases for J; bases not matched to a gene: 5. This CDR3 contains 14 residues. CDR3 sequence: CASSTGLASDTQYF. CDR3 nucleotide sequence: TGCGCCAGCAGCACTGGACTAGCTTCAGATACGCAGTATTTT.

The chain uses TRBV2 and TRBJ2-6; D remains ambiguous. V was cut by 3 bases and J by 2 bases, with 5 bases left in between. CDR3 length: 14 residues. CDR1 is SNHLY, CDR2 FYNNEI, per germline. The CDR3: CASSDRTGANVLTF. CDR3 DNA sequence: TGTGCCAGCAGTGACAGAACTGGGGCCAACGTCCTGACTTTC.

A few counts support this clone. V and J are TRBV7-9 and TRBJ1-5; TRBD1 is a possible D gene (5 bases). V was pared by 0 bases and J by 6 bases, with 6 bases between. Germline values: CDR1 SEHNR, CDR2 FQNEAQ (reference sequence). This CDR3 comprises 13 residues. CDR3 DNA: TGTGCCAGCAGCTTAGCAGGGGCTCAGCCCCAGCATTTT. Translated, it gives CASSLAGAQPQHF.

The rearrangement uses TRBV11-2 and TRBJ1-3; unclear D gene. V was trimmed by 3 bases and J by 0 bases, leaving 9 bases between them. Looked up from germline, CDR1 is SGHAT and CDR2 is FQNNGV. This CDR3 has 15 amino acids. Written as DNA, the CDR3 is TGTGCCAGCAGCTTTACGAGGAGCTCTGGAAACACCATATATTTT. It yields the protein CASSFTRSSGNTIYF.

The V call is TRBV27, the J call TRBJ2-1, with 7 bases that match TRBD2. The CDR3 covers 11 residues. With 10 bases clipped from V and 11 bases from J, the junction kept 8 bases outside the gene matches. CDR1 MNHEY and CDR2 SMNVEV come from the germline V gene (reference sequence). CDR3 protein: CATESGTQQFF. The CDR3 DNA reads as TGTGCCACCGAGAGCGGGACTCAGCAGTTCTTC.

The V gene is TRBV6-5, the J gene TRBJ1-1; D uncertain. This CDR3 comprises 13 residues. From germline, CDR1 is MNHEY and CDR2 SVGAGI. Deletions cut 6 bases from V and 1 base from J, with 9 bases between. CDR3 protein: CASSLIRNTEAFF. CDR3 coding DNA: TGTGCCAGCAGCCTTATCCGGAACACTGAAGCTTTCTTT.

In this sample, this clone turned up once. Written as DNA, the CDR3 is TGTGCCAGCAGCGACGGAGGGGGGGGAAAAGATACGCAGTATTTT. Encoded protein: CASSDGGGGKDTQYF. The chain links TRBV6-4 to TRBJ2-3; possible D gene TRBD2, 7 bases. CDR1 MRHNA and CDR2 SNTAGT come from the germline V gene. This CDR3 has 15 amino acids. V lost 6 bases to trimming and J lost 5 bases, with 18 bases between them.

The DNA of the CDR3 is TGTGCCAGCATCCTACAGGGGATGGACTATGGCTACACCTTC. This translates into CASILQGMDYGYTF. The rearrangement links TRBV6-5 to TRBJ1-2; 7 positions agree with TRBD1. In germline, CDR1 is MNHEY, CDR2 SVGAGI. V shed 7 bases, J shed 3 bases, and the junction held 8 bases outside the gene matches. This CDR3 region has 14 residues.

Points on this clone: A read error may account for a junction end that differs from germline. This specimen includes other DNA sequences encoding the same CDR3. The rearrangement uses TRBV3-1 (or the pseudogene TRBV3-2) and TRBJ2-7; 8 nucleotides match TRBD1. The germline V gene has CDR1 LGHDT and CDR2 YNNKEL (reference sequence). This CDR3 is built from 12 residues. DNA of the CDR3: TGTGCCAGCAGCCAACGACAGGGGCTCTTGAACTTC. Protein sequence: CASSQRQGLLNF.

The V and J genes are TRBV5-1 and TRBJ2-7, with 8 bases lining up with TRBD1. The CDR3 spans 16 residues. From germline, CDR1 is SGHRS and CDR2 YFSETQ. The V gene end was trimmed by 0 bases and the J gene end by 3 bases; junction bases not matched to a gene: 8. CDR3 coding DNA: TGCGCCAGCAGCTTGGCGCCTCGGGACAGGAGCTACGAGCAGTACTTC. Its protein product is CASSLAPRDRSYEQYF.

This clone showed up just once. The V call is TRBV5-4, the J call TRBJ1-6; D is possibly TRBD1 (5 bases). The CDR3 sequence is 17 residues long. From germline, CDR1 is SGHNT and CDR2 YYREEE (reference sequence). V was cut by 4 bases and J by 0 bases, with 14 bases left in between. CDR3 bases: TGTGCCAGCAGCGGCGGGACGTCAAGCTCCTATAATTCACCCCTCCACTTT. This translates into CASSGGTSSSYNSPLHF.

This chain connects TRBV24-1 to TRBJ1-5; 9 nucleotides match TRBD1. CDR1 KGHDR and CDR2 SFDVKD come from the germline V gene. With 3 bases clipped from V and 2 bases from J, the junction kept 7 bases outside the gene matches. This CDR3 contains 17 residues. The CDR3 region is CATSDPGQGFRNQPQHF. In DNA form, the CDR3 reads TGTGCCACCAGTGATCCGGGACAGGGTTTTCGCAATCAGCCCCAGCATTTT.

This clone came up a few times. The rearrangement uses TRBV4-3 and TRBJ1-6, with TRBD1 matching 7 bases. The CDR3 totals 15 residues. From germline, CDR1 is LGHNA and CDR2 YSLEER. Germline trimming cut 1 base from V and 9 bases from J; bases unmatched to any gene: 6. Here the CDR3 DNA reads TGCGCCAGCAGCCAAGCCAGGGGGTATGTTTCACCCCTCCACTTT. It codes for CASSQARGYVSPLHF.

Of note for this clone: Within the sample, other DNA sequences also encode this same CDR3. The chain recombines TRBV6-5 with TRBJ1-1; 7 bases are shared with TRBD1. J lost 5 bases, V lost 2 bases, and 5 bases had no gene match. The CDR3 spans 14 residues. In germline, CDR1 is MNHEY, CDR2 SVGAGI. The CDR3 loop is CASSYGQGETEAFF. For the CDR3, the DNA is TGTGCCAGCAGTTACGGCCAGGGGGAAACTGAAGCTTTCTTT.

The chain combines TRBV7-2 with TRBJ2-2; tentative D call: TRBD2 (5 bases). Trimming stripped 2 bases from V and 5 bases from J, with 12 bases between. The CDR3 runs to 15 residues. Germline CDR1 is SGHTA and CDR2 is FQGNSA. The CDR3 DNA reads TGTGCCAGCAGCTTATCGAGGTCGGGGACCGGGGAGCTGTTTTTT. Amino acids: CASSLSRSGTGELFF.

The rearrangement links TRBV11-3 to TRBJ2-2, with a weak D call TRBD2 (7 bases). The V gene's germline CDR1 is SGHNT and CDR2 YENEEA. There are 14 residues in the CDR3. V was pared by 7 bases and J by 7 bases, with 16 bases between. CDR3 sequence reads: CASTRGGADGELFF. The CDR3, as DNA: TGTGCCAGCACGAGGGGGGGCGCGGACGGGGAGCTGTTTTTT.

J is TRBJ1-6 and V is TRBV18; the D gene is possibly TRBD1 (6 bases). Trimming pared 4 bases from V and 4 bases from J, leaving 11 bases between. This CDR3 is 15 amino acids long. CDR1 and CDR2 (germline): KGHSH, LQKENI. CDR3: CASSLTGQYNSPLHF. The CDR3 bases are TGTGCCAGCTCACTTACCGGACAGTATAATTCACCCCTCCACTTT.

This chain uses TRBV19 with TRBJ1-2, with D perhaps TRBD1 (6 bases). Trimming stripped 0 bases from V and 8 bases from J, with 13 bases between. The V gene's germline CDR1 is LNHDA and CDR2 SQIVND (reference sequence). The length of the CDR3 is 14 residues. CDR3 in DNA: TGTGCCAGTAGTATAGATCGCGTCAGGGGAGGCTACACCTTC. Residues: CASSIDRVRGGYTF.